The clone carrying this T cell receptor (beta chain) appeared a few times. Its antigen is not known. The sample belongs to a study of coeliac disease. Study details: Coeliac patients had active, refractory type I, or gluten-free-diet-controlled disease. The study's findings and limits: Largely private TRB repertoires meant most sequences were sample-unique. The authors judged this method unsuitable for unbiased gliadin-specific T cell detection.

Profiled with immunoSEQ multiplex PCR; TCRdb holds only in-frame clones, not every one. The sample lists about 1,300 clones; around 68% were seen once. The sample consisted of lamina propria lymphocytes from the gut. The sequence came from a woman in her thirties or forties with celiac disease on a gluten-free diet, and with hypertension.

The CDR3 DNA reads as TGTGCCAGTAGTATAGGACAGTATGGCTACACCTTC. It specifies CASSIGQYGYTF. The chain carries TRBV19 and TRBJ1-2; tentative D call: TRBD1 (5 bases). Germline loops: CDR1 LNHDA, CDR2 SQIVND (reference sequence). This CDR3 has 12 residues. Deletions cut 1 base from V and 5 bases from J, with 5 bases between.